The clone carrying this T cell receptor beta chain appeared a single time. The source of the sample is a study of control samples from healthy donors and cancer patients. V lost 9 bases and J lost 0; bases outside the gene matches: 6. The CDR3 sequence is 13 residues long. Germline CDR1 reads SGHNT; CDR2 reads YYREEE (reference sequence). The protocol was immunoSEQ multiplex PCR, while the TCRdb copy is restricted to in-frame clones and leaves out a portion. There are tens of thousands of clones in the sample; 84% occur only once, and approximately 2.8% lies in the top ten. The V gene is TRBV5-4, the J gene TRBJ2-7; 7 nucleotides match TRBD1. Source material: PBMCs. This clonotype was obtained from a woman aged 45 to 65 with lung cancer. The CDR3 is CAISDRSSYEQYF. The CDR3 DNA is TGTGCCATCTCGGACAGGTCCTCCTACGAGCAGTACTTC.